This T cell receptor (beta chain) was recovered during a study of identical twins. Broader study findings: Sequences that were out-of-frame, alpha and twin-shared displayed an excess of low generation probability. Cord blood's abundant beta clonotypes had fewer insertions, unlike memory repertoires.

J lost 5 bases, V lost 2 bases, and 14 bases had no gene match. Germline CDR1 SGHRS, CDR2 YFSETQ. CDR3 length equals 17 residues. Carrying unique molecular identifiers, the cDNA also gained a universal primer site through template switching. TCRdb re-analysed the 5' RACE reads in MiXCR, keeping a single row per CDR3 protein. The data show 400,000 or so distinct CDR3 sequences, with approximately 8.7% seen just once and over 7% held by the top ten. At least ten counts were recorded for this clonotype. What it recognizes is unknown. Everyone who donated was a healthy Caucasian. The TCR originated in a woman aged 45-65 years in good health. The sequenced sample was naive T cells sorted from blood. The V gene is TRBV5-1, the J gene TRBJ2-3, with TRBD2 matching 7 bases. CDR3 amino acids: CASSFLGWGGPRDTQYF. CDR3 coding DNA: TGCGCCAGCAGCTTCCTCGGTTGGGGAGGGCCGCGAGATACGCAGTATTTT. Combining the CDR3 with reference TRBV5-1 and TRBJ2-3 gives the whole variable domain KAGVTQTPRYLIKTRGQQVTLSCSPISGHRSVSWYQQTPGQGLQFLFEYFSETQRNKGNFPGRFSGRQFSNSRSEMNVSTLELGDSALYLCASSFLGWGGPRDTQYFGPGTRLTVL.